These 25 T cell receptor beta chains were all obtained from the same sample, sequenced in a study of response to subunit inactivated influenza vaccine. Each CDR3 protein is one row after TCRdb ran MiXCR on the RT-PCR reads. The sample lists about 540,000 distinct CDR3 sequences; around 15% were seen once. Specimen: PBMCs from blood, collected less than 13 days after vaccination. The receptors come from a man aged 50-60 years who received an inactivated influenza vaccine.

The table lists this clonotype with many counts. This chain links TRBV27 with TRBJ2-5; 7 bases align to TRBD2. The ends lost 9 bases at V and 9 bases at J; junction bases unmatched: 22. Germline V lookup: CDR1 MNHEY, CDR2 SMNVEV (reference sequence). This CDR3 region has 16 residues. CDR3 sequence: CASKTLPSGPQASQYF. In DNA, the CDR3 is TGTGCCAGTAAGACTTTGCCTAGCGGCCCGCAAGCGTCCCAGTACTTC.

This clonotype occurred a few times. The rearrangement uses TRBV20-1 and TRBJ1-6; D not certain. Germline assignment: CDR1 DFQATT and CDR2 SNEGSKA (reference sequence). The CDR3 is 13 amino acids. The V end lost 6 bases, the J end lost 8 bases, and 14 bases lay between the germline ends. DNA for the CDR3: TGCAGTGCCACCGCAGCCTGGGATTCACCCCTCCACTTT. It encodes CSATAAWDSPLHF.

This clonotype was seen at least ten times. This rearrangement joins TRBV18 to TRBJ2-7, with D perhaps matching TRBD2 (5 bases). Germline-derived CDR1 and CDR2 are KGHSH and LQKENI. Trimming stripped 3 bases from V and 5 bases from J, with 8 bases between. The CDR3 runs 12 residues. In DNA, the CDR3 is TGTGCCAGCTCACCGATGAGGGACGAGCAGTACTTC. Translating gives CASSPMRDEQYF.

In its sample, this clonotype was seen a few times. V and J are TRBV20-1 and TRBJ1-1; 9 nucleotides align to TRBD1. Trimming took 2 bases from V and 5 from J; bases not matched to a gene: 9. CDR3 length equals 15 residues. Germline CDR1 DFQATT, CDR2 SNEGSKA (reference sequence). The CDR3 loop reads CSARHRGQGRTEAFF. For the CDR3, the DNA is TGCAGTGCTAGACATCGGGGACAGGGAAGAACTGAAGCTTTCTTT.

The chain uses TRBV25-1 and TRBJ2-5; D remains ambiguous. Deletions cut 7 bases from V and 5 bases from J, with 11 bases between. Germline assignment: CDR1 MGHDK and CDR2 SYGVNS. The CDR3 length is 12 residues. The CDR3, as DNA: TGTGCCAGCATGGCAGGTGGGGAGACCCAGTACTTC. Its protein product is CASMAGGETQYF.

This clonotype turned up a few times. The chain combines TRBV5-1 with TRBJ2-3; 9 bases line up with TRBD2. Looked up from germline, CDR1 is SGHRS and CDR2 is YFSETQ. The CDR3 runs 17 residues. The V segment lost 4 bases and the J segment 2 bases; nucleotides outside the gene matches: 11. CDR3 DNA sequence: TGCGCCAGCAGCCTACCTTTAGCGGGGGCCTTCACAGATACGCAGTATTTT. Translation gives CASSLPLAGAFTDTQYF.

Of note for this clonotype: A read error may produce the germline difference seen at one junction end. The chain combines TRBV13 with TRBJ1-1; D is undetermined. This CDR3 contains 11 residues. The germline CDR1 and CDR2 sequences are PRHDT and FYEKMQ (reference sequence). The CDR3 region has the DNA TGTGCCAGCACCTTAGGGCAGACCGCTTTCTTT. Its translation: CASTLGQTAFF.

This clonotype was observed a handful of times. The chain carries TRBV29-1 and TRBJ1-5; D perhaps matches TRBD1 (5 bases). The CDR3 is made up of 15 amino acids. V lost 4 bases and J 3 bases, leaving 16 bases between the germline ends. CDR1 SQVTM and CDR2 ANQGSEA come from the germline V gene. This CDR3 reads CSVAEGASTNQPQHF. CDR3 sequence (DNA): TGCAGCGTTGCAGAAGGGGCTTCTACCAATCAGCCCCAGCATTTT. Looking up the rest from reference TRBV29-1 and TRBJ1-5 gives the full variable domain: SAVISQKPSRDICQRGTSLTIQCQVDSQVTMMFWYRQQPGQSLTLIATANQGSEATYESGFVIDKFPISRPNLTFSTLTVSNMSPEDSSIYLCSVAEGASTNQPQHFGDGTRLSIL.

This clonotype has a handful of counts. This CDR3 reads CASSTGGTSPYNEQFF. The CDR3 region has the DNA TGCGCCAGCAGCACCGGGGGGACTAGCCCCTACAATGAGCAGTTCTTC. The chain joins TRBV5-1 to TRBJ2-1, with TRBD2 matching over 9 bases. The CDR3 length is 16 residues. With 4 bases clipped from V and 2 bases from J, the junction kept 7 bases outside the gene matches. CDR1 is SGHRS, CDR2 YFSETQ, per germline.

This clonotype came up a few times. V usage is TRBV5-1 and J usage is TRBJ2-7; TRBD1 matches 7 bases. The CDR3 covers 16 residues. J was trimmed by 0 bases and V by 7 bases; bases with no gene match: 13. In germline, CDR1 is SGHRS, CDR2 YFSETQ. The CDR3 loop reads CASRYLPGQNSYEQYF. The CDR3 nucleotides are TGCGCCAGCCGCTATCTACCGGGACAGAACTCCTACGAGCAGTACTTC. The full variable domain, in which reference TRBV5-1 and TRBJ2-7 provide the parts outside the CDR3, is KAGVTQTPRYLIKTRGQQVTLSCSPISGHRSVSWYQQTPGQGLQFLFEYFSETQRNKGNFPGRFSGRQFSNSRSEMNVSTLELGDSALYLCASRYLPGQNSYEQYFGPGTRLTVT.

The chain joins TRBV5-5 to TRBJ2-1; TRBD2 agrees at 7 bases. V lost 0 bases, J lost 4 bases, and 7 bases stayed unmatched. Germline CDR1 reads SGHKS; CDR2 reads YYEKEE (reference sequence). This CDR3 has 16 residues. This CDR3 reads CASSLEASGEYNEQFF. As DNA, the CDR3 is TGTGCCAGCAGCTTGGAGGCTAGCGGTGAATACAATGAGCAGTTCTTC.

V and J are TRBV5-1 and TRBJ2-5; 7 bases match TRBD1. Germline V gene lookup returns CDR1 SGHRS and CDR2 YFSETQ. The CDR3 runs to 15 residues. J lost 1 base, V lost 4 bases, and 7 bases had no gene match. CDR3 bases: TGCGCCAGCAGCACCTTCGACAGGGCCCAAGAGACCCAGTACTTC. Its translation: CASSTFDRAQETQYF. The entire variable domain, with the rest obtained from reference TRBV5-1 and TRBJ2-5, is as follows: KAGVTQTPRYLIKTRGQQVTLSCSPISGHRSVSWYQQTPGQGLQFLFEYFSETQRNKGNFPGRFSGRQFSNSRSEMNVSTLELGDSALYLCASSTFDRAQETQYFGPGTRLLVL.

The chain recombines TRBV3-1 with TRBJ1-1, with 8 bases lining up with TRBD1. The CDR3 sequence is 15 residues long. The germline V gene has CDR1 LGHDT and CDR2 YNNKEL (reference sequence). V dropped 4 bases and J dropped 5; count of bases not matched to a gene: 9. The CDR3 loop is CASSLHGQGFTEAFF. The DNA for the CDR3 is TGTGCCAGCAGCCTCCACGGACAGGGATTTACTGAAGCTTTCTTT.

This clonotype was observed a handful of times. The CDR3 here is CASSSGTNNYEQYF. CDR3 bases: TGCGCCAGCAGCTCAGGGACGAATAACTACGAGCAGTACTTC. The chain employs TRBV5-1 and TRBJ2-7; TRBD1 or TRBD2 may be the D gene (5 bases each). This CDR3 contains 14 residues. Between the trimmed V and J ends, which lost 3 bases and 3 bases, there was a span of 13 bases. From germline, CDR1 is SGHRS and CDR2 YFSETQ.

V usage is TRBV18 and J usage is TRBJ2-1; 12 nucleotides line up with TRBD2. The CDR3 spans 17 residues. Germline lookup yields CDR1 KGHSH and CDR2 LQKENI. V shed 0 bases and J 6 bases; nucleotides not matched to a gene: 6. The CDR3 DNA reads as TGTGCCAGCTCACCACCCTCTAGACTAGCGGGAGTCAATGAGCAGTTCTTC. Residues: CASSPPSRLAGVNEQFF.

Only a few counts were recorded for this clonotype. This chain links TRBV5-1 with TRBJ2-2; 7 nucleotides align to TRBD1. CDR1 and CDR2 (germline): SGHRS, YFSETQ. With V trimmed by 4 bases and J by 4 bases, 7 bases remained unmatched. The CDR3 is 15 amino acids. CDR3: CASSPQGQPTGELFF. The CDR3 DNA sequence: TGCGCCAGCAGCCCCCAGGGACAGCCCACCGGGGAGCTGTTTTTT.

A word on this clonotype: One end of the junction fails to match germline, which may point to a read error. The chain links TRBV10-3 to TRBJ1-1, with D unclear. The germline V gene encodes CDR1 ENHRY and CDR2 SYGVKD. The CDR3 extends over 15 amino acids. The CDR3 DNA reads TGTGCCATCAGTGAGTCGGGTGCGCAGGTCACTGAAGCTCTCTTT. Amino acid sequence: CAISESGAQVTEALF.

This clonotype was observed a handful of times. The chain combines TRBV18 with TRBJ1-2, with a tentative D call TRBD1 (6 bases). V lost 6 bases and J 8 bases, leaving 19 bases between the germline ends. The CDR3 has 14 amino acids. Germline V lookup: CDR1 KGHSH, CDR2 LQKENI. The CDR3 DNA follows: TGTGCCAGCTCTCCATCACAGGGTACTAGGGGCTACACCTTC. This codes for CASSPSQGTRGYTF.

J is TRBJ2-1 and V is TRBV6-1; possibly TRBD1 for D (7 bases). The CDR3 length is 15 residues. Per the germline V gene, CDR1 is MNHNS and CDR2 is SASEGT. V lost 7 bases to trimming and J lost 10 bases, with 23 bases between them. The CDR3 here is CASKPMFTGGGEQFF. Written as DNA, the CDR3 is TGTGCCAGCAAGCCCATGTTTACAGGAGGGGGCGAGCAGTTCTTC.

This chain connects TRBV20-1 to TRBJ2-1, with 13 nucleotides matching TRBD2. With V trimmed by 5 bases and J by 2 bases, 6 bases remained unmatched. CDR1 DFQATT and CDR2 SNEGSKA come from the germline V gene (reference sequence). The CDR3 has 16 residues. CDR3 nucleotides: TGCAGTGCTCCGGGACTAGCGGGGAGCACCTACAATGAGCAGTTCTTC. This gives the protein CSAPGLAGSTYNEQFF.

Concerning this clonotype: The junction and the germline gene differ at one end; a read error may be behind it. The CDR3 sequence is CVSMLFSNTGELFF. CDR3 nucleotides: TGTGTCAGCATGTTATTCTCGAACACCGGGGAGCTGTTTTTT. V usage is TRBV28 and J usage is TRBJ2-2, with D uncertain. This CDR3 has 14 amino acids. Per germline, CDR1 MDHEN and CDR2 SYDVKM.

This clonotype has more than one count but fewer than ten. The chain recombines TRBV10-3 with TRBJ2-5, with unresolved D. The ends were cut back, 2 bases at V and 2 bases at J, with 6 bases in the middle. The germline CDR1 and CDR2 sequences are ENHRY and SYGVKD. The CDR3 sequence is 13 residues long. CDR3 sequence (DNA): TGTGCCATCAGTGAGGGGCAGCAAGAGACCCAGTACTTC. Amino acids: CAISEGQQETQYF.

The V call is TRBV5-1, the J call TRBJ2-3; D perhaps matches TRBD2 (6 bases). The germline V gene has CDR1 SGHRS and CDR2 YFSETQ. The CDR3 contains 14 residues. V was trimmed by 3 bases and J by 2 bases, leaving 10 bases between them. Here the CDR3 DNA reads TGCGCCAGCAGCTCCTGGGGGGACACAGATACGCAGTATTTT. It yields the protein CASSSWGDTDTQYF.

This clonotype has a count of ten or more. V is TRBV4-3 and J is TRBJ2-3; TRBD2 matches at 10 bases. Germline CDR1 and CDR2: LGHNA and YSLEER. CDR3 size: 14 residues. V lost 4 bases, J lost 5 bases, and 3 bases stayed unmatched. The CDR3 loop is CASSRIAGGDTQYF. The CDR3, as DNA: TGCGCCAGCAGCCGTATAGCGGGAGGAGATACGCAGTATTTT.

The chain employs TRBV10-1 and TRBJ2-2; D call uncertain. Germline V gives CDR1 WNHNN, CDR2 SYGVQD (reference sequence). Trimming took off 5 bases at V and 4 bases at J, with 8 bases between the two ends. This CDR3 has 13 residues. The CDR3 protein is CASSTMVTGELFF. The CDR3 nucleotides are TGCGCCAGCAGTACGATGGTCACCGGGGAGCTGTTTTTT.